This passage covers 5 T cell receptor beta chains from one sample sequenced in a study of T-cell memory formation after mild COVID-19 (dated by TCRdb to about 2021). Library construction relied on 5' RACE. The instrument was an Illumina NovaSeq 6000. Clones were called with MiXCR by TCRdb after fastp trimmed the public reads at Q25, and only in-frame beta chains were retained. When rows share a CDR3 protein, they turn into one entry using the most common DNA and genes. This sample lists 380,000 or so distinct CDR3 sequences; 13% to 15% were detected once. Under 25% of the sample is taken by the ten largest. The sequencing input was PBMCs or a T cell subset sorted from them (not recorded which). These receptors originate from a young man who had mild COVID-19 (a few samples of this study predate the infection). The sample titles of this study are shuffled in the database, so cell type and time point are left out; the donor was told from shared clones.

The V gene is TRBV10-3, the J gene TRBJ2-5; D is possibly TRBD2 (5 bases). The V gene's germline CDR1 is ENHRY and CDR2 SYGVKD. The CDR3 consists of 17 residues. The V end lost 3 bases, the J end lost 4 bases, and 21 bases lay between the germline ends. The CDR3 here is CAISDPTGRGIGETQYF. The DNA for the CDR3 is TGTGCCATCAGTGACCCGACGGGTAGAGGGATAGGAGAGACCCAGTACTTC.

The chain carries TRBV3-1 and TRBJ2-2; 8 bases align to TRBD2. Trimming cost V 1 base and J 0 bases; bases outside gene matches: 4. Per the germline V gene, CDR1 is LGHDT and CDR2 is YNNKEL (reference sequence). The CDR3 runs 17 residues. The CDR3 here is CASSQVSGGANTGELFF. In DNA form, the CDR3 reads TGTGCCAGCAGCCAAGTCAGCGGGGGCGCGAACACCGGGGAGCTGTTTTTT.

This clonotype was counted only a few times. The V gene is TRBV7-9, the J gene TRBJ2-5; D not certain. Germline V gives CDR1 SEHNR, CDR2 FQNEAQ (reference sequence). CDR3 length: 14 residues. V lost 0 bases and J lost 5, with 10 bases in between. The CDR3 bases are TGTGCCAGCAGCTTAGCGTTAGAGTGGGAGACCCAGTACTTC. Translated: CASSLALEWETQYF.

This clonotype was observed a few times. The chain recombines TRBV29-1 with TRBJ2-1, with a possible D match to TRBD1 (6 bases). Germline CDR1 SQVTM, CDR2 ANQGSEA. The CDR3 covers 14 residues. V lost 5 bases and J 8 bases, leaving 19 bases between the germline ends. The DNA of the CDR3 is TGCAGCGTTTCCGACAGGATGATTATCGATGAGCAGTTCTTC. Translating it yields CSVSDRMIIDEQFF.

The V call is TRBV7-2, the J call TRBJ2-1, with D possibly being TRBD2 (5 bases). Germline CDR1 reads SGHTA; CDR2 reads FQGNSA. Between the trimmed V and J ends, which lost 2 bases and 3 bases, there was a span of 23 bases. This CDR3 spans 19 amino acids. The CDR3 reads CASSLTPEVGTRDYNEQFF. Written as DNA, the CDR3 is TGTGCCAGCAGCTTAACCCCTGAGGTCGGCACCCGGGACTACAATGAGCAGTTCTTC.